The next 19 T cell receptor beta chains were all read from a single sample in a study of identical twins. Each CDR3 protein gets one entry after TCRdb re-called the 5' RACE reads with MiXCR. The sample lists about 720,000 distinct CDR3 sequences, about 9.4% occurring once. This same sample was also part of a study on yellow fever vaccine responses in identical twins.

Sequenced input: PBMCs. The receptors shown here come from a woman aged 18-35 years in good health.

This chain links TRBV4-3 with TRBJ2-1; D remains ambiguous. Germline lookup yields CDR1 LGHNA and CDR2 YSLEER. Deletions cut 0 bases from V and 3 bases from J, with 12 bases between. The CDR3 has 16 amino acids. CDR3: CASSQERDSGYNEQFF. The DNA for the CDR3 is TGCGCCAGCAGCCAAGAAAGAGACTCTGGCTACAATGAGCAGTTCTTC.

This clonotype was counted only a few times. The chain employs TRBV28 and TRBJ1-1, with D unclear. CDR1 is MDHEN, CDR2 SYDVKM, per germline. The CDR3 loop spans 13 amino acids. V gave up 6 bases and J gave up 0 bases, with 8 bases separating them. The CDR3 here is CASRSTLNTEAFF. The CDR3 bases are TGTGCCAGCAGGTCGACACTGAACACTGAAGCTTTCTTT.

This chain links TRBV10-3 with TRBJ2-5; tentative D call: TRBD2 (6 bases). CDR1 and CDR2 from the germline V gene are ENHRY and SYGVKD. This CDR3 region has 14 residues. Trimming left V 4 bases short and J 5 bases short, with 14 bases between. DNA of the CDR3: TGTGCCATCAGTGCTAGGGACTCTGCCGAGACCCAGTACTTC. Translated: CAISARDSAETQYF.

This clonotype was observed a handful of times. The chain links TRBV29-1 to TRBJ2-2; D is possibly TRBD2 (6 bases). This CDR3 is built from 14 residues. Germline V gene lookup returns CDR1 SQVTM and CDR2 ANQGSEA. The V end was cut by 6 bases, the J end by 1 base, with 12 bases between. CDR3 bases: TGCAGCGTGGGGGGACTCATGAACACCGGGGAGCTGTTTTTT. Translation gives CSVGGLMNTGELFF.

The J gene is TRBJ2-1, the V gene TRBV12-3 or TRBV12-4, with TRBD2 matching 7 bases. The V and J ends lost 5 bases and 4 bases, in that order; junction bases with no gene match: 11. The CDR3 has 16 amino acids. The CDR3 sequence: CASSNRLANLYNEQFF. CDR3 in DNA: TGTGCCAGCAGTAACCGACTAGCCAACCTTTACAATGAGCAGTTCTTC.

Many counts were recorded for this clonotype. The chain carries TRBV7-2 and TRBJ2-3, with D unresolved. V was trimmed by 5 bases and J by 2 bases, leaving 8 bases between them. Germline assignment: CDR1 SGHTA and CDR2 FQGNSA. This CDR3 is 13 amino acids long. Here the CDR3 DNA reads TGTGCCAGCAGCCACTTCACCACAGATACGCAGTATTTT. This gives the protein CASSHFTTDTQYF.

V gene TRBV7-9 combines with J gene TRBJ2-1, with 8 bases aligning to TRBD1. The trim removed 5 bases at V and 7 bases at J, leaving 10 bases unmatched. The CDR3 has 15 amino acids. Looked up from germline, CDR1 is SEHNR and CDR2 is FQNEAQ (reference sequence). The CDR3 nucleotides read TGTGCCAGCAGCCCTTCGGCAGGGGGCAAGAATGAGCAGTTCTTC. Encoded protein: CASSPSAGGKNEQFF.

This clonotype has only a few counts. The chain has TRBV7-2 and TRBJ1-2; the D is unclear. Looked up from germline, CDR1 is SGHTA and CDR2 is FQGNSA. Between the trimmed V and J ends, which lost 2 bases and 4 bases, there was a span of 11 bases. This CDR3 has 14 amino acids. The CDR3 is CASSLTPGVYGYTF. Here the CDR3 DNA reads TGTGCCAGCAGCTTAACCCCGGGCGTCTATGGCTACACCTTC.

This clonotype was picked up a small number of times. The V call is TRBV20-1, the J call TRBJ2-5, with a weak D call TRBD2 (7 bases). CDR3 length equals 14 residues. From germline, CDR1 is DFQATT and CDR2 SNEGSKA (reference sequence). With 2 bases removed from V and 1 base from J, the gap between germline ends came to 11 bases. CDR3 DNA sequence: TGCAGTGCTAGAAGGGGGGGGGCCCAAGAGACCCAGTACTTC. Translation gives CSARRGGAQETQYF.

This clonotype came up a few times. The chain uses TRBV3-1 and TRBJ1-3; TRBD1 aligns across 7 bases. The CDR3 extends over 16 amino acids. Trimming took 3 bases from V and 0 from J; bases not matched to a gene: 5. Germline-derived CDR1 and CDR2 are LGHDT and YNNKEL (reference sequence). The CDR3 DNA sequence: TGTGCCAGCAGCCATATGGGACAGTCCTCTGGAAACACCATATATTTT. Translation gives CASSHMGQSSGNTIYF.

This clonotype was counted between two and nine times. The chain has TRBV20-1 and TRBJ2-2; unclear D gene. The V and J ends lost 0 bases and 8 bases respectively, with 4 bases between them. The CDR3 contains 11 residues. Germline loops: CDR1 DFQATT, CDR2 SNEGSKA (reference sequence). In nucleotides, the CDR3 is TGCAGTGCTAGAGATTGGGGGGAGCTGTTTTTT. Translating gives CSARDWGELFF.

V and J are TRBV6-2 or TRBV6-3 and TRBJ2-5, with 13 bases matching TRBD2. J lost 5 bases, V lost 5 bases, and 8 bases had no gene match. From germline, CDR1 is MNHEY and CDR2 SVGEGT. The CDR3 is made up of 16 amino acids. In DNA, the CDR3 is TGTGCCAGCAGTCCCGGGACTAGCGGGGTTGGGGAGACCCAGTACTTC. It yields the protein CASSPGTSGVGETQYF.

This clonotype was seen a few times. V is TRBV7-9 and J is TRBJ2-3; D is possibly TRBD2 (5 bases). Trimming shortened V by 5 bases and J by 0 bases, and 12 bases separated the two germline ends. The CDR3 is 15 residues long. Germline assignment: CDR1 SEHNR and CDR2 FQNEAQ (reference sequence). The CDR3 DNA reads TGTGCCAGCAGCGAGAGGACTCTAAGCACAGATACGCAGTATTTT. It is translated as CASSERTLSTDTQYF. The whole variable domain, remainder taken from reference TRBV7-9 and TRBJ2-3, is DTGVSQNPRHKITKRGQNVTFRCDPISEHNRLYWYRQTLGQGPEFLTYFQNEAQLEKSRLLSDRFSAERPKGSFSTLEIQRTEQGDSAMYLCASSERTLSTDTQYFGPGTRLTVL.

This clonotype was seen only a few times. V is TRBV7-9 and J is TRBJ1-2; the match to TRBD1 covers 8 bases. The CDR3 extends over 15 amino acids. The J segment lost 0 bases and the V segment lost 5 bases, leaving 5 bases of the junction unmatched. Germline CDR1 and CDR2: SEHNR and FQNEAQ (reference sequence). The CDR3 DNA reads as TGTGCCAGCAGCGTAGGGACAGGCGCTAACTATGGCTACACCTTC. Translating gives CASSVGTGANYGYTF.

This clonotype appeared a few times. CDR3 amino acids: CASRVGRDNTEAFF. The CDR3 DNA reads TGTGCCAGCAGAGTCGGCCGGGACAACACTGAAGCTTTCTTT. The rearrangement uses TRBV7-2 and TRBJ1-1, with TRBD1 as a possible D gene (5 bases). Germline CDR1 SGHTA, CDR2 FQGNSA. The CDR3 runs to 14 residues. Deletions cut 6 bases from V and 2 bases from J, with 13 bases between.

This clonotype was detected a few times. The V gene is TRBV9, the J gene TRBJ1-5; D unresolved. CDR3 length: 14 amino acids. Germline values: CDR1 SGDLS, CDR2 YYNGEE. Deletions cut 0 bases from V and 3 bases from J, with 7 bases between. CDR3 DNA sequence: TGTGCCAGCAGCGTAGCTGCCTCCAATCAGCCCCAGCATTTT. Translating gives CASSVAASNQPQHF.

The rearrangement uses TRBV20-1 and TRBJ2-1, with TRBD2 matching over 7 bases. This CDR3 region has 16 residues. Trimming at V came to 5 bases and at J to 1 base, leaving 11 bases not matched to a gene. Germline CDR1 reads DFQATT; CDR2 reads SNEGSKA (reference sequence). The CDR3 reads CSAVSRGVKSYNEQFF. The CDR3 DNA reads as TGCAGTGCTGTCTCCCGGGGGGTCAAATCCTACAATGAGCAGTTCTTC.

The chain employs TRBV6-1 and TRBJ1-4, with D perhaps TRBD1 (5 bases). This CDR3 region has 14 residues. Germline V gene lookup returns CDR1 MNHNS and CDR2 SASEGT. Trimming took 5 bases from V and 5 from J, leaving 12 bases between them. The CDR3 DNA is TGTGCCAGCAGTCCCGGGACGTCGAATGAAAAACTGTTTTTT. This encodes CASSPGTSNEKLFF.

The chain recombines TRBV12-3 or TRBV12-4 with TRBJ2-2; no definite D call. This CDR3 has 14 residues. Trimming cost V 3 bases and J 4 bases, with 9 bases left between them. The CDR3 protein is CASSFRVPTGELFF. Here the CDR3 DNA reads TGTGCCAGCAGTTTTCGGGTTCCCACCGGGGAGCTGTTTTTT.